Sequencing of this T cell receptor (beta chain) was carried out in a study of Ad26.COV2.S vaccination and SARS-CoV-2 variants. As for the study in general: Within the COV1001 Ad26.COV2.S trial arm, the donor was enrolled. The study gave Ad26.COV2.S intramuscularly, once or twice 56 days apart. Whole-study results and caveats: Overall T cell responses may have been underestimated by the analyses of TCR breadth and depth.

With regard to this clone: Its antigen is not identified.

The table came from immunoSEQ multiplex PCR; TCRdb's copy has only in-frame clones and leaves some out. The data contain 300,000 to 400,000 clones, 75% to 90% of them seen just once; the ten biggest clones take up about 10%. This sample's treatment: over 15 received Ad26.COV2.S at low or high dose, single or two shots; a few received placebo; per-sample allocation not given. After the first vaccine or placebo injection, samples were drawn on day 63. The input for sequencing was peripheral blood, taken in a trial of Ad26.COV2.S vaccine versus placebo. This sequence originates from a person aged 18-65 years who received the Ad26.COV2.S COVID-19 vaccine or a placebo.

The CDR3 region is CASSLRPEGGRGYNEQFF. Here the CDR3 DNA reads TGTGCCAGCAGCTTAAGACCTGAAGGGGGGAGAGGCTACAATGAGCAGTTCTTC. The chain combines TRBV11-2 with TRBJ2-1, with D tentatively TRBD1 or TRBD2 (6 bases each). V was cut by 2 bases and J by 3 bases, with 20 bases left in between. This CDR3 spans 18 amino acids. Germline V gene lookup returns CDR1 SGHAT and CDR2 FQNNGV.